What follows are 8 T cell receptor beta chains derived from one specimen sequenced in a study of glioma-infiltrating T cells after dendritic cell vaccination. Time point specified: after dendritic cell vaccination, including at tumor progression/relapse. Repertoires were generated with immunoSEQ multiplex PCR, while TCRdb's copy carries only in-frame clones and drops some. The table lists 98,000 or so clones, around 80% of them singletons. The specimen comprised blood, sampled after dendritic cell vaccination. These receptors all stem from a human donor with glioblastoma.

V and J are TRBV2 and TRBJ2-7; weak D call: TRBD1 (6 bases). CDR3 length equals 16 residues. The germline V gene has CDR1 SNHLY and CDR2 FYNNEI. The V end lost 0 bases, the J end lost 1 base, and 13 bases lay between the germline ends. CDR3 coding DNA: TGTGCCAGCAGTGAAGCGCTTTGGGGGCTATCCTACGAGCAGTACTTC. This codes for CASSEALWGLSYEQYF.

This sequence joins TRBV6-1 and TRBJ1-2, with 7 bases identical to TRBD1. V lost 1 base and J lost 3; bases outside the gene matches: 5. CDR1 and CDR2 from the germline V gene are MNHNS and SASEGT. This CDR3 comprises 15 residues. CDR3 in amino acids: CASSEGPTGDYGYTF. The CDR3 coding sequence is TGTGCCAGCAGTGAAGGTCCCACAGGGGACTATGGCTACACCTTC.

This chain joins TRBV29-1 and TRBJ1-2; no clear D. Germline-derived CDR1 and CDR2 are SQVTM and ANQGSEA. Trimming took off 7 bases at V and 4 bases at J, with 10 bases between the two ends. The CDR3 has 11 residues. The CDR3 coding sequence is TGCAGCGCCGGAGGCGGCTATGGCTACACCTTC. Amino acids: CSAGGGYGYTF.

The chain uses TRBV2 and TRBJ2-3; 7 bases agree with TRBD1. CDR1 and CDR2 from the germline V gene are SNHLY and FYNNEI. The CDR3 is 14 residues long. V lost 7 bases, J lost 0 bases, and 4 bases stayed unmatched. In DNA, the CDR3 is TGTGCCAGCACTAGGGACAGAAGCACAGATACGCAGTATTTT. This codes for CASTRDRSTDTQYF. The full variable domain, rest sourced from reference TRBV2 and TRBJ2-3, is EPEVTQTPSHQVTQMGQEVILRCVPISNHLYFYWYRQILGQKVEFLVSFYNNEISEKSEIFDDQFSVERPDGSNFTLKIRSTKLEDSAMYFCASTRDRSTDTQYFGPGTRLTVL.

The table lists this clone with a count of one. The CDR3 here is CASSLSRGVEQYF. DNA of the CDR3: TGTGCCAGCAGTTTATCCAGGGGCGTCGAGCAGTACTTC. V gene TRBV27 combines with J gene TRBJ2-5, with a possible D match to TRBD1 (6 bases). The J call may be faulty, since TRBJ2-7 better matches the DNA end. In germline, CDR1 is MNHEY, CDR2 SMNVEV (reference sequence). This CDR3 comprises 13 residues.

The chain has TRBV6-1 and TRBJ2-5, with 7 bases identical to TRBD1. The CDR3 totals 13 residues. Germline CDR1 MNHNS, CDR2 SASEGT. With V trimmed by 10 bases and J by 3 bases, 8 bases remained unmatched. The CDR3 coding sequence is TGTGCCACCCTGGGACAGTATGAAGAGACCCAGTACTTC. It is translated as CATLGQYEETQYF.

The rearrangement uses TRBV30 and TRBJ2-7, with D maybe TRBD1 (6 bases). Trimming removed 0 bases from V and 4 bases from J, with 13 bases in between. The CDR3 is 14 amino acids. Germline V gene sequence: CDR1 GTSNPN, CDR2 SVGIG (reference sequence). CDR3 in amino acids: CAWSVRPTGYEQYF. CDR3 coding DNA: TGTGCCTGGAGTGTAAGACCGACAGGATACGAGCAGTACTTC.

This sequence joins TRBV2 and TRBJ2-1; 7 nucleotides line up with TRBD2. The CDR3 is 15 residues long. Germline CDR1 reads SNHLY; CDR2 reads FYNNEI. Trimming cost V 6 bases and J 4 bases; bases outside gene matches: 9. The CDR3 region has the DNA TGTGCCAGCAGGGAGCGGGGTCGCAATTACAATGAGCAGTTCTTC. Amino acid sequence: CASRERGRNYNEQFF.